The clone carrying this TCR beta chain was counted once. Its specificity is not known. Trimming took off 0 bases at V and 2 bases at J, with 11 bases between the two ends. This CDR3 has 16 amino acids. cDNA serving as the sequencing template came from extracted, reverse transcribed RNA. Profiling relied on immunoSEQ multiplex PCR, and the TCRdb table lists in-frame clones only, not all of them. The sample holds around 200,000 clones, roughly three fifths seen once. The data were obtained in a study of CD8+ T cells in alopecia areata. Study conclusions and caveats: Significant decreases in scalp clonality and expanded CD8+ clones followed tofacitinib treatment.

Treatment of the sample: oral pan-JAK inhibitor, 5-10 mg twice daily. Sequenced here: CD4+ T cells sorted from blood, sampled at week 4, from a patient treated with tofacitinib. The receptor comes from a human donor with alopecia areata. This chain uses TRBV23-1 with TRBJ2-4, with D perhaps matching TRBD1 (5 bases). TRBV23-1 has ORF status, its function being uncertain. DNA of the CDR3: TGCGCCAGCAGTCAATCTACAGGTCATACCAAAAACATTCAGTACTTC. Translated, it gives CASSQSTGHTKNIQYF.